Listed below are T cell receptor beta chains from one sample, sequenced in a study of cytomegalovirus exposure and HLA in healthy donors. The assay was immunoSEQ multiplex PCR, and TCRdb's table has in-frame clones only and misses some. The top ten clones hold around 5.8% of a sample with about 120,000 clones, around 79% of them seen once. The sequenced sample was PBMCs. The receptors were sampled from a woman aged 40 to 55 in good health and CMV-seronegative. Each CDR3 is given with its conserved first and last residue. Fields, in order: CDR3 DNA, CDR3 protein, V gene, clone size, J gene, D gene. The D gene is left open where the match is weak. Only part of the rows carry a size: once, few, many, or a class if the clone is expanded.

DNA: TGCGCCAGCAGCACCACAGCCCCTCAGACATACTACGAGCAGTACTTC
CDR3: CASSTTAPQTYYEQYF
V: TRBV5-1
size: once
J: TRBJ2-7
D: NA

DNA: TGTGCCAGCAGCCCCTCGGAGACCCAGTACTTC
CDR3: CASSPSETQYF
V: TRBV7-2
size: NA
J: TRBJ2-5
D: NA

DNA: TGTGCCATCAGTGGGCAGGGTTCCTACGAGCAGTACTTC
CDR3: CAISGQGSYEQYF
V: TRBV10-3
size: NA
J: TRBJ2-7
D: NA

DNA: TGTGCCAGCAAGCTGGGACAATCCTACGAGCAGTACTTC
CDR3: CASKLGQSYEQYF
V: TRBV2
size: NA
J: TRBJ2-7
D: NA

DNA: TGTGCCACCAGCAGAGGAGGTAGTATCGAGACCCAGTACTTC
CDR3: CATSRGGSIETQYF
V: TRBV15
size: NA
J: TRBJ2-5
D: NA

DNA: TGCGCCAGCAGTCCAGGGCCCGCTCGTAACGGCTACACCTTC
CDR3: CASSPGPARNGYTF
V: TRBV5-1
size: NA
J: TRBJ1-2
D: NA

DNA: TGTGCCAGCAGTTCCCCCGGACACTCCCCCTCGGGCTATGGCTACACCTTC
CDR3: CASSSPGHSPSGYGYTF
V: TRBV28
size: few
J: TRBJ1-2
D: NA

DNA: TGTGCCACCAGCAGGAGGACAGGGGATAATTCACCCCTCCACTTT
CDR3: CATSRRTGDNSPLHF
V: TRBV15
size: few
J: TRBJ1-6
D: TRBD1

DNA: TGCGCCAGCAGCATCAGGACAGGGGGCGATGGCTACACCTTC
CDR3: CASSIRTGGDGYTF
V: TRBV5-1
size: NA
J: TRBJ1-2
D: TRBD1

DNA: TGTGCCAGCAGCTTAGGGCATCTTGAGCAGTACTTC
CDR3: CASSLGHLEQYF
V: TRBV7-2
size: NA
J: TRBJ2-7
D: NA

DNA: TGTTCCAGCAGCGCCTCGGACGGGAGTTCTAACTATGGCTACACCTTC
CDR3: CSSSASDGSSNYGYTF
V: TRBV7-9
size: NA
J: TRBJ1-2
D: NA

DNA: TGTGCCAGCAGTAGCCTAAGGGGGGCTTTCTTT
CDR3: CASSSLRGAFF
V: TRBV28
size: NA
J: TRBJ1-1
D: NA

DNA: TGTGCCAGCAGCTTAGCGGGGAGCGGGAGTGGAGGCAATGAGCAGTTCTTC
CDR3: CASSLAGSGSGGNEQFF
V: TRBV7-2
size: once
J: TRBJ2-1
D: TRBD2

DNA: TGTGCCAGCAGCTTAACGGGGTCCAGGGGAACGAAAAACATTCAGTACTTC
CDR3: CASSLTGSRGTKNIQYF
V: TRBV7-9
size: NA
J: TRBJ2-4
D: NA

DNA: TGTGCCAGCAGTGAGAGAGGGACAGGGTTAGCCAAAAACATTCAGTACTTC
CDR3: CASSERGTGLAKNIQYF
V: TRBV25-1
size: NA
J: TRBJ2-4
D: TRBD1

DNA: TGTGCCAGCCGCATAGGGGTGAACACTGAAGCTTTCTTT
CDR3: CASRIGVNTEAFF
V: TRBV27
size: few
J: TRBJ1-1
D: NA

DNA: TGTGCCAGCAGCGATATAGACAGGGATCAAGAGACCCAGTACTTC
CDR3: CASSDIDRDQETQYF
V: TRBV9
size: NA
J: TRBJ2-5
D: TRBD1

DNA: TGCGCCAGCAGCTTGATGGGACAGCAGAACACTGAAGCTTTCTTT
CDR3: CASSLMGQQNTEAFF
V: TRBV5-1
size: once
J: TRBJ1-1
D: TRBD1

DNA: TGTGCCAGCAGCTTAGATTTAGCGGGAGGTCGTAAGGAGACCCAGTACTTC
CDR3: CASSLDLAGGRKETQYF
V: TRBV7-2
size: NA
J: TRBJ2-5
D: TRBD2

DNA: TGTGCCAGCAGCATGGAAGGAACCGGGACAGGCCTACTCTATGGCTACACCTTC
CDR3: CASSMEGTGTGLLYGYTF
V: TRBV9
size: few
J: TRBJ1-2
D: TRBD1

DNA: TGTGCCAGCAGGGACAGGGCTGGGGAGACCCAGTACTTC
CDR3: CASRDRAGETQYF
V: TRBV6-6
size: few
J: TRBJ2-5
D: TRBD1

DNA: TGCGCCAGCAGCCGTGGACTAGCGGGAGGGCCCGGGGAGCTGTTTTTT
CDR3: CASSRGLAGGPGELFF
V: TRBV4-3
size: NA
J: TRBJ2-2
D: TRBD2

DNA: TGTGCCACCTGGGACAAGGGCCGAAGGTACGAGCAGTACTTC
CDR3: CATWDKGRRYEQYF
V: TRBV6-5
size: NA
J: TRBJ2-7
D: NA

DNA: TGTGCCAGCAGCCAAAACAGGGCAGGAGGTGGAAACACCATATATTTT
CDR3: CASSQNRAGGGNTIYF
V: TRBV7-3
size: NA
J: TRBJ1-3
D: NA

DNA: TGTGCCAGCAGCTTGGGCGGGTATAATGAAAAACTGTTTTTT
CDR3: CASSLGGYNEKLFF
V: TRBV7-6
size: NA
J: TRBJ1-4
D: NA

DNA: TGTGCCACAACACCCTACAGTCCCCCTGGGAACACTGAAGCTTTCTTT
CDR3: CATTPYSPPGNTEAFF
V: TRBV19
size: NA
J: TRBJ1-1
D: NA

DNA: TGTGCCAGTAGTGACCTGGGACAGGAGTTTAATCAGCCCCAGCATTTT
CDR3: CASSDLGQEFNQPQHF
V: TRBV19
size: few
J: TRBJ1-5
D: TRBD1

DNA: TGTGCCAGTAGTCCTGGGACAGGGGGCCTTGGAAACACCATATATTTT
CDR3: CASSPGTGGLGNTIYF
V: TRBV19
size: NA
J: TRBJ1-3
D: TRBD1

DNA: TGTGCCAGCAGCCCTGGCGGACGGGGGGCTGCTGGAAACACCATATATTTT
CDR3: CASSPGGRGAAGNTIYF
V: TRBV28
size: NA
J: TRBJ1-3
D: NA

DNA: TGTTCCAGCAGCTTACTGAGCGGGAGGGCCGACAATGAGCAGTTCTTC
CDR3: CSSSLLSGRADNEQFF
V: TRBV7-9
size: NA
J: TRBJ2-1
D: TRBD2

DNA: TGCGCCAGCAGCCAAGATGTCTCGGAACTGTTTTTT
CDR3: CASSQDVSELFF
V: TRBV4-1
size: NA
J: TRBJ1-4
D: NA

DNA: TGTGCCAGCAGTTATCTGGGGCTGGACAATGAGCAGTTCTTC
CDR3: CASSYLGLDNEQFF
V: TRBV6-5
size: NA
J: TRBJ2-1
D: NA

DNA: TGTGCCAGCAGCTTTAGGGGAACTGGACTAGCGGGCCAAGAGACCCAGTACTTC
CDR3: CASSFRGTGLAGQETQYF
V: TRBV5-5
size: few
J: TRBJ2-5
D: TRBD2

DNA: TGTGCCAGCAGTTTATCCCCCCCAGGGAACTATGGCTACACCTTC
CDR3: CASSLSPPGNYGYTF
V: TRBV27
size: NA
J: TRBJ1-2
D: NA

DNA: TGCGCCAGCAGCCAAGAACCGCAGTCCAATCAGCCCCAGCATTTT
CDR3: CASSQEPQSNQPQHF
V: TRBV4-1
size: NA
J: TRBJ1-5
D: NA

DNA: TGCGCCAGCTCCCTGGGGACTAGCGAAACAGATACGCAGTATTTT
CDR3: CASSLGTSETDTQYF
V: TRBV5-1
size: NA
J: TRBJ2-3
D: TRBD2

DNA: TGTGCCAGCAGTGGGACAGGGTTTGGGAATCAGCCCCAGCATTTT
CDR3: CASSGTGFGNQPQHF
V: TRBV6-1
size: NA
J: TRBJ1-5
D: TRBD1

DNA: TGTGCCAGCAGCCATCGACCGCTAGCGGGAGGGTTGCGCGAGCAGTTCTTC
CDR3: CASSHRPLAGGLREQFF
V: TRBV4-2
size: NA
J: TRBJ2-1
D: TRBD2

DNA: TGTGCCAGTAGTATTACTGCGGGGGGCACAGATACGCAGTATTTT
CDR3: CASSITAGGTDTQYF
V: TRBV19
size: NA
J: TRBJ2-3
D: TRBD2

DNA: TGTTCCAGCAGCTTAGGGGTCGCAGGATTATATGGCTACACCTTC
CDR3: CSSSLGVAGLYGYTF
V: TRBV7-9
size: NA
J: TRBJ1-2
D: NA

DNA: TGTGCCATCAAGGAAAGGGGGCAAGCTTTCTTT
CDR3: CAIKERGQAFF
V: TRBV10-3
size: NA
J: TRBJ1-1
D: TRBD1

DNA: TGTGCCAGCAGCCGGGACAGGAATTCACCCCTCCACTTT
CDR3: CASSRDRNSPLHF
V: TRBV7-6
size: once
J: TRBJ1-6
D: TRBD1

DNA: TGTGCCAGTAGTATAGGCGGGGGTGCTGAAGCTTTCTTT
CDR3: CASSIGGGAEAFF
V: TRBV19
size: NA
J: TRBJ1-1
D: NA

DNA: TGTGCCAGCAGCTTAAGCGGGAGTGGGAGAGAGACCCAGTACTTC
CDR3: CASSLSGSGRETQYF
V: TRBV7-2
size: NA
J: TRBJ2-5
D: TRBD2

DNA: TGTGCCAGCAGCCCCAAGGGGTCTGGGGCCAACGGCCTGACTTTC
CDR3: CASSPKGSGANGLTF
V: TRBV6-1
size: NA
J: TRBJ2-6
D: NA

DNA: TGTGCCAGCAGCTTGACATCGGGAGAGACCCAGTACTTC
CDR3: CASSLTSGETQYF
V: TRBV5-4
size: few
J: TRBJ2-5
D: NA

DNA: TGTGCCAGCAGCGTAGGGGGCCTTAACTATGGCTACACCTTC
CDR3: CASSVGGLNYGYTF
V: TRBV7-9
size: NA
J: TRBJ1-2
D: TRBD1

DNA: TGTGCCAGCAGCCTTCGGGTCCGGAGCACTGAAGCTTTCTTT
CDR3: CASSLRVRSTEAFF
V: TRBV28
size: NA
J: TRBJ1-1
D: NA

DNA: TGTGCCACCAGCAGTAACAGGGGCAGTGGGGCCAACGTCCTGACTTTC
CDR3: CATSSNRGSGANVLTF
V: TRBV15
size: few
J: TRBJ2-6
D: TRBD1

DNA: TGTGCCAGCAGCGTGGCTCGAGGCGGTGATAACTATGGCTACACCTTC
CDR3: CASSVARGGDNYGYTF
V: TRBV9
size: NA
J: TRBJ1-2
D: NA

DNA: TGCGCCAGCAGCCTAACGACTAGCTTAGGGTCCTACAATGAGCAGTTCTTC
CDR3: CASSLTTSLGSYNEQFF
V: TRBV4-1
size: NA
J: TRBJ2-1
D: TRBD2

DNA: TGTGCCAGCAGCCCCGACATGCTCCCCGGGGAGCTGTTTTTT
CDR3: CASSPDMLPGELFF
V: TRBV7-2
size: few
J: TRBJ2-2
D: NA

DNA: TGTGCCAGCTCACCTAGGACAGGGGGCTCGTCTGGAAACACCATATATTTT
CDR3: CASSPRTGGSSGNTIYF
V: TRBV18
size: NA
J: TRBJ1-3
D: TRBD1

DNA: TGTGCCAGCAGTGACGGAGGGGGCCTAGGTGGCTACACCTTC
CDR3: CASSDGGGLGGYTF
V: TRBV25-1
size: NA
J: TRBJ1-2
D: TRBD1

DNA: TGTGCCAGTAGTATAGTGCCGACTGGAGCCTACGAGCAGTACTTC
CDR3: CASSIVPTGAYEQYF
V: TRBV19
size: NA
J: TRBJ2-7
D: NA